This record looks at one T cell receptor (beta chain) sequence and its context. Its specificity is not known. The PCR made use of 60 Vbeta and 13 Jbeta primers. The repertoire was sequenced with immunoSEQ multiplex PCR; TCRdb's copy has only in-frame clones and lacks some. The sample yields more than 150,000 clones, roughly four fifths seen once. V lost 4 bases and J lost 2, with 9 bases in between. The CDR3 runs 15 residues. The V gene's germline CDR1 is SGHTA and CDR2 FQGNSA. The data are from a study of cytomegalovirus exposure and HLA in healthy donors. General study findings and limits: When analyzed later, a missense DCLRE1C variant was found to be linked to TCR beta V- and J-gene trimming.

Sequenced sample: PBMCs. The rearrangement joins TRBV7-2 to TRBJ2-6, with D possibly TRBD1 on 6 matching bases. This TCR came from a man in his forties or fifties in good health and CMV-seronegative. For the CDR3, the DNA is TGTGCCAGCAGCTCTTGGACAGCTGGGGCCAACGTCCTGACTTTC. Protein: CASSSWTAGANVLTF.